Presented here are 3 T cell receptor beta chains from one specimen sequenced in a study of OX40 agonist ivuxolimab in advanced cancers. Library preparation employed the immunoSEQ multiplex PCR assay. TCRdb took this table from immuneACCESS and kept in-frame rearrangements with V and J called. Such tables lack part of the clones; where checked against another copy, unresolved V genes explain under half of the gap, and the rest is unexplained. The sample includes roughly 58,000 clones, with 87% observed a single time. The ten largest account for 0.7% to 0.9% of the sample. The sample here was CD4+ or CD8+ T cells sorted from blood, taken in a trial of the OX40 agonist ivuxolimab. These receptors all come from an adult with an advanced solid tumor such as melanoma, head and neck, liver or kidney cancer.

The chain links TRBV5-6 to TRBJ2-1; 9 bases align to TRBD1. Trimming cost V 0 bases and J 9 bases; bases outside gene matches: 10. Germline loops: CDR1 SGHDT, CDR2 YYEEEE. CDR3 length equals 16 residues. The CDR3 protein is CASSLVNRGPVSEQFF. Here the CDR3 DNA reads TGTGCCAGCAGCTTGGTAAACAGGGGGCCTGTCAGTGAGCAGTTCTTC.

The V call is TRBV6-6, the J call TRBJ2-7; D gene unclear. The CDR3 contains 12 residues. Germline CDR1 MNHNY, CDR2 SVGAGI (reference sequence). V lost 8 bases and J 4 bases, leaving 12 bases between the germline ends. Here the CDR3 reads CASAGSKYEQYF. Here the CDR3 DNA reads TGTGCCAGCGCTGGCTCCAAATACGAGCAGTACTTC.

This chain connects TRBV11-2 to TRBJ1-1; weak D call: TRBD1 (5 bases). V lost 10 bases and J lost 0, with 15 bases in between. Germline CDR1 reads SGHAT; CDR2 reads FQNNGV. The CDR3 is made up of 14 amino acids. The DNA of the CDR3 is TGTGCCACTAAAGGGGACCCAATGAACACTGAAGCTTTCTTT. This gives the protein CATKGDPMNTEAFF.